These 20 T cell receptor beta chains share one sample of origin, sequenced in a study of blood T cell repertoires in COVID-19. Profiling relied on immunoSEQ multiplex PCR, and the TCRdb table lists in-frame clones only, not all of them. The table shows 250,000 to 300,000 clones, with around nine tenths occurring only once. The sample taken for sequencing was PBMCs or T cells enriched from blood (not recorded which). The receptors derive from a woman between 55 and 75 years old in a cohort exposed to, infected with or recovered from COVID-19 (not recorded which).

Only one count was recorded for this clone. Being one base from a much bigger clone, this may be a read error. The chain links TRBV7-8 to TRBJ2-1; D gene unclear. V gave up 5 bases and J gave up 5 bases, with 4 bases separating them. This CDR3 has 11 residues. Per the germline V gene, CDR1 is SGHVS and CDR2 is FQNEAQ. The CDR3 nucleotides read TGTGCCAGCAGCCTAAACAATGAGCAGTTCTTC. Its protein is CASSLNNEQFF.

The J gene is TRBJ1-1, the V gene TRBV6-5; perhaps TRBD1 as D (5 bases). The CDR3 loop spans 16 amino acids. Germline loops: CDR1 MNHEY, CDR2 SVGAGI. Deletions cut 2 bases from V and 1 base from J, with 14 bases between. CDR3 sequence (DNA): TGTGCCAGCAGTTACGACGTGACAGCCCGGAACACTGAAGCTTTCTTT. The encoded protein is CASSYDVTARNTEAFF.

CDR3 amino acids: CAWSVIAGPDTEAFF. The CDR3 DNA reads as TGTGCCTGGAGTGTAATTGCGGGGCCGGACACTGAAGCTTTCTTT. This sequence joins TRBV30 and TRBJ1-1; possibly TRBD1 for D (5 bases). The CDR3 length is 15 residues. Trimming took off 0 bases at V and 3 bases at J, with 14 bases between the two ends. The germline V gene has CDR1 GTSNPN and CDR2 SVGIG (reference sequence).

This chain's CDR3 is CASSQGAGSPLHF. DNA for the CDR3: TGTGCCAGCTCACAGGGGGCTGGATCACCCCTCCACTTT. This chain links TRBV27 with TRBJ1-6; 9 bases map to TRBD1. The CDR3 consists of 13 residues. Germline V gene sequence: CDR1 MNHEY, CDR2 SMNVEV (reference sequence). J was trimmed by 10 bases and V by 8 bases; bases with no gene match: 6.

Comments on this clone: The identical CDR3 is also encoded by other nucleotide sequences in the sample. The V gene is TRBV28, the J gene TRBJ1-5, with D possibly being TRBD1 (5 bases). V was clipped by 6 bases and J by 2 bases, with 11 bases between them. The CDR3 totals 14 residues. From germline, CDR1 is MDHEN and CDR2 SYDVKM. CDR3 amino acids: CASSPGGGNQPQHF. CDR3 nucleotides: TGTGCCAGCAGCCCCGGAGGGGGCAATCAGCCCCAGCATTTT.

CDR3 in DNA: TGCGCCAGCAGTCTTATGGACAGGGGCACTGAAGCTTTCTTT. Its translation is CASSLMDRGTEAFF. The chain recombines TRBV4-1 with TRBJ1-1; TRBD1 matches at 9 bases. The CDR3 has 14 residues. The junction had 6 bases not matched to a gene; V was cut back by 6 bases and J by 4 bases. CDR1 and CDR2 from the germline V gene are MGHRA and YSYEKL.

The V call is TRBV11-3, the J call TRBJ2-7; 7 nucleotides align to TRBD2. J was trimmed by 9 bases and V by 1 base; bases with no gene match: 9. Germline loops: CDR1 SGHNT, CDR2 YENEEA. The CDR3 is made up of 14 amino acids. The CDR3 loop reads CASSLGGSSHGQYF. The DNA of the CDR3 is TGTGCCAGCAGCTTAGGCGGGAGTAGTCATGGGCAGTACTTC.

Note on this clone: At the DNA level, this CDR3 is encoded by other sequences in the same sample as well. This chain links TRBV5-1 with TRBJ1-5; D perhaps matches TRBD1 (5 bases). This CDR3 comprises 13 residues. Per germline, CDR1 SGHRS and CDR2 YFSETQ. V shed 0 bases and J shed 4 bases, with 5 bases lying between them. CDR3 sequence reads: CASSLGTNQPQHF. In nucleotides, the CDR3 is TGCGCCAGCAGCTTGGGGACAAATCAGCCCCAGCATTTT.

The CDR3 sequence: CASSPRQGQPQHF. CDR3 sequence (DNA): TGTGCCAGCAGCCCGCGACAAGGCCAGCCCCAGCATTTT. This chain connects TRBV7-6 to TRBJ1-5; no clear D. CDR3 length equals 13 residues. The germline CDR1 and CDR2 sequences are SGHVS and FNYEAQ. Trimming left V 5 bases short and J 7 bases short, with 12 bases between. Looking up the rest from reference TRBV7-6 and TRBJ1-5 gives the full variable domain: GAGVSQSPRYKVTKRGQDVALRCDPISGHVSLYWYRQALGQGPEFLTYFNYEAQQDKSGLPNDRFSAERPEGSISTLTIQRTEQRDSAMYRCASSPRQGQPQHFGDGTRLSIL.

This clone was found once. The gene calls are TRBV4-3 and TRBJ2-7; TRBD2 is a possible D gene (6 bases). Trimming took off 4 bases at V and 2 bases at J, with 18 bases between the two ends. The CDR3 totals 16 residues. CDR1 and CDR2 from the germline V gene are LGHNA and YSLEER. In nucleotides, the CDR3 is TGCGCCAGCAGCCGAACTGCGGGACTTTCCCCCTACGAGCAGTACTTC. Its translation: CASSRTAGLSPYEQYF.

V usage is TRBV11-2 and J usage is TRBJ1-2, with 8 positions matching TRBD1. Germline V gives CDR1 SGHAT, CDR2 FQNNGV. V shed 6 bases and J 2 bases; nucleotides not matched to a gene: 5. The CDR3 contains 14 residues. This CDR3 reads CASRGGQGNYGYTF. Here the CDR3 DNA reads TGTGCCAGCAGAGGAGGACAGGGAAACTATGGCTACACCTTC.

With regard to this clone: Within the sample, other DNA sequences also encode this same CDR3. The chain links TRBV7-2 to TRBJ2-3, with 9 bases fitting TRBD2. The V and J ends lost 4 bases and 0 bases, in that order; junction bases with no gene match: 2. Per the germline V gene, CDR1 is SGHTA and CDR2 is FQGNSA. This CDR3 is built from 15 residues. This CDR3 is CASSSSGTSTDTQYF. CDR3 DNA: TGTGCCAGCAGCTCTAGCGGGACTAGCACAGATACGCAGTATTTT.

The chain carries TRBV11-3 and TRBJ2-3, with 7 bases matching TRBD1. With 2 bases clipped from V and 6 bases from J, the junction kept 2 bases outside the gene matches. Germline CDR1 and CDR2: SGHNT and YENEEA. There are 13 residues in the CDR3. CDR3 DNA: TGTGCCAGCAGCTTAACAGGGGACGATACGCAGTATTTT. This sequence encodes CASSLTGDDTQYF.

This clone was seen a single time. This sequence joins TRBV7-3 and TRBJ2-1; 16 bases fit TRBD2. CDR1 is SGHTA and CDR2 is FQGTGA in the germline V gene. With V trimmed by 5 bases and J by 6 bases, 19 bases remained unmatched. This CDR3 is 21 amino acids long. The CDR3 nucleotides read TGTGCCAGCAGCAAGACCGGGACTAGCGGGAGGGGGTCGGGTTTTCTCAATGAGCAGTTCTTC. It is translated as CASSKTGTSGRGSGFLNEQFF.

The chain combines TRBV25-1 with TRBJ2-2; weak D call: TRBD1 (5 bases). The germline gives CDR1 MGHDK, CDR2 SYGVNS. The CDR3 is 15 amino acids. Trimming pared 6 bases from V and 5 bases from J, leaving 16 bases between. CDR3 protein: CASSAFLGETGELFF. The DNA of the CDR3 is TGTGCCAGCAGCGCCTTCCTAGGGGAAACCGGGGAGCTGTTTTTT.

The chain recombines TRBV28 with TRBJ2-7; D is undetermined. There are 12 residues in the CDR3. CDR1 and CDR2 from the germline V gene are MDHEN and SYDVKM. V was clipped by 3 bases and J by 4 bases, with 7 bases between them. The CDR3 nucleotides are TGTGCCAGCAGTTTGGCATCGTACGAGCAGTACTTC. It is translated as CASSLASYEQYF.

The chain links TRBV5-1 to TRBJ2-2, with a weak D call TRBD1 (5 bases). Between the trimmed V and J ends, which lost 2 bases and 3 bases, there was a span of 8 bases. The CDR3 has 14 residues. Germline lookup yields CDR1 SGHRS and CDR2 YFSETQ. The CDR3 sequence is CASSFTTDTGELFF. The CDR3 DNA sequence: TGCGCCAGCAGCTTCACGACAGACACCGGGGAGCTGTTTTTT.

This rearrangement joins TRBV9 to TRBJ2-1; D might be TRBD2 (5 bases). V was clipped by 3 bases and J by 10 bases, with 14 bases between them. The CDR3 sequence is 13 residues long. Germline CDR1 and CDR2: SGDLS and YYNGEE. The CDR3 nucleotides are TGTGCCAGCAGCGCAAATATACTAGAAGAGCAGTTCTTC. Amino acids: CASSANILEEQFF.

The chain couples TRBV7-9 to TRBJ1-3, with TRBD1 identical over 7 bases. The junction had 12 bases not matched to a gene; V was cut back by 5 bases and J by 8 bases. This CDR3 has 15 residues. The germline CDR1 and CDR2 sequences are SEHNR and FQNEAQ (reference sequence). CDR3 bases: TGTGCCAGCAGCCGACAGGGTCAACTGATGGACACCATATATTTT. Protein product: CASSRQGQLMDTIYF.

The chain links TRBV4-3 to TRBJ2-2; a possible D gene is TRBD2 (6 bases). Trimming pared 2 bases from V and 3 bases from J, leaving 10 bases between. This CDR3 has 15 residues. Germline assignment: CDR1 LGHNA and CDR2 YSLEER. This chain's CDR3 is CASSQLAVDTGELFF. In DNA, the CDR3 is TGCGCCAGCAGCCAATTAGCGGTAGACACCGGGGAGCTGTTTTTT.